The present entry profiles one T cell receptor (beta chain) with its context. Its antigen is undetermined. This sample was included in a study of T cell responses to AZD1222 COVID-19 vaccine. Study context: Second-dose timings of about 4 or about 12 weeks were pooled.

The study's findings and limits: Seropositive AZD1222 recipients at baseline numbered only five or six. The donors showed a predominance of white British ancestry and of females, with possible underestimation of clonal diversity.

Clones were read by immunoSEQ multiplex PCR, and TCRdb kept only the in-frame ones, dropping some. The top ten hold over 15% of the sample, which has some 97,000 clones, less than 90% seen once. Source: peripheral blood, taken on day 0 of AZD1222 vaccination. This TCR was sampled from an adult in good health.

CDR3 nucleotides: TGTGCCAGCAGCCCCCGGGGGTCCATGAACACTGAAGCTTTCTTT. This codes for CASSPRGSMNTEAFF. This chain joins TRBV6-5 and TRBJ1-1; weak D call: TRBD1 (5 bases). Germline V gene lookup returns CDR1 MNHEY and CDR2 SVGAGI. Trimming shortened V by 6 bases and J by 0 bases, and 14 bases separated the two germline ends. This CDR3 has 15 amino acids.